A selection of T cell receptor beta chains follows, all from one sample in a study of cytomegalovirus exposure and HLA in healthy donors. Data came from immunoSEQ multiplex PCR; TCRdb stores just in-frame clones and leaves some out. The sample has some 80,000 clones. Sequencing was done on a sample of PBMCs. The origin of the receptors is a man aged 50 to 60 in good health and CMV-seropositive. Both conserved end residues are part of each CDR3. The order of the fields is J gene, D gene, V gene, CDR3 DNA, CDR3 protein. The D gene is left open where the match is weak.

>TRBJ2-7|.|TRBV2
TGTGCCAGCAGTGAACCACAGGGGGGGCTCAACTACGAGCAGTACTTC
CASSEPQGGLNYEQYF
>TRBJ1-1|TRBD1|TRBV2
TGTGCCAGCGACAGGGGGAGGACTGAAGCTTTCTTT
CASDRGRTEAFF
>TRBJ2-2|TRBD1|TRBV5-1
TGCGCCAGCAGCGCGGCCGGGACAGGGGGAGCGGACGGGGAGCTGTTTTTT
CASSAAGTGGADGELFF
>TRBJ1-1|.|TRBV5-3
TGTGCCAGAAGCCGGGGAGGAACCACTGAACCTTTCTTT
CARSRGGTTEPFF
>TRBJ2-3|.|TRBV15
TGTGCCACCGGTGACAGACTCCAGTCTAGCACAGATACGCAGTATTTT
CATGDRLQSSTDTQYF
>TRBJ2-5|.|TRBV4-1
TGCGCCAGCAGCCACCGTGGGGGGGGGCCGGAGGAGACCCAGTACTTC
CASSHRGGGPEETQYF
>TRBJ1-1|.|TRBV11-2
TGTGCCAGCAGCTTGACCAGGGAATTCGGTGAAGCTTTCTTT
CASSLTREFGEAFF
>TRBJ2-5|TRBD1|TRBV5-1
TGCGCCAGCAGCCCCGGGACAGGCCCAGTGGTGGGGACCCAGTACTTC
CASSPGTGPVVGTQYF
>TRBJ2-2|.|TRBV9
TGTGCCAGCAGCGTAGTCGACACCGGGGAGCTGTTTTTT
CASSVVDTGELFF
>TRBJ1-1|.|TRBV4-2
TGTGCCAGCAGCCCTACTCCACACCTGCCGGGACATATGGATGAAGCTTTCTTT
CASSPTPHLPGHMDEAFF
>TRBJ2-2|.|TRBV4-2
TGTGCCAGCAGCCAAGTAATGACGGGTTTCAACACCGGGGAGCTGTTTTTT
CASSQVMTGFNTGELFF
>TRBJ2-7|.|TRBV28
TGTGCCAGCACCGACAGAAGCGCCTACGAGCAGTACTTC
CASTDRSAYEQYF
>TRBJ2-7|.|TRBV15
TGTGCCACCAGCAGAGAGAGGGGGGGCGGCTACGAGCAGTACTTC
CATSRERGGGYEQYF
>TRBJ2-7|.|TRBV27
TGTGCCAGCAGTTTGGGTGGGGAGCGGTCCTACGAGCAGTACTTC
CASSLGGERSYEQYF
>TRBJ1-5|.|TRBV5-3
TGTGCCAGAAGCTTCGGGGTTCAGCCCCAGCATTTT
CARSFGVQPQHF
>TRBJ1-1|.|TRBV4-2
TGTGCCAGCAGCCTGGGACTTAACACTGAAGCTTTCTTT
CASSLGLNTEAFF
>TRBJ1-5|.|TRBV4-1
TGCGCCAGCAGCCAAGATGGGGGGTTCGGCAATCAGCCCCAGCATTTT
CASSQDGGFGNQPQHF
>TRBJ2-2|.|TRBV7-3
TGTGCCAGCAGCTTAAACAGCCCCAACACCGGGGAGCTGTTTTTT
CASSLNSPNTGELFF
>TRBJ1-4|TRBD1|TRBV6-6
TGTGCCAGCAGTCTCCCCGGGACAGGGCTGAAAAAACTGTTTTTT
CASSLPGTGLKKLFF
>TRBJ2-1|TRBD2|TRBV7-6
TGTGCCAGCAGCTGGACTAGCGGGAGCTACAATGAGCAGTTCTTC
CASSWTSGSYNEQFF
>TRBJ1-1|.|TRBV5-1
TGCGCCAGCAGAAACAGGGAGGGCACTGAAGCTTTCTTT
CASRNREGTEAFF
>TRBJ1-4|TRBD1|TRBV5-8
TGTGCCAGCAGCCTTGGGACAGGGCCTAGGGAAAAACTGTTTTTT
CASSLGTGPREKLFF
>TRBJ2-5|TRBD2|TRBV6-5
TGTGCCAGCAGTTACCGGGGGGTTAAGGAAGAGACCCAGTACTTC
CASSYRGVKEETQYF
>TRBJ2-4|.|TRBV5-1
TGCGCCAGCAGCTCCCTGACCCCCACGGGCAAAAACATTCAGTACTTC
CASSSLTPTGKNIQYF
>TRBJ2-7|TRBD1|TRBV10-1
TGCGCCAGCAGTATCCAGGGGGAAGGGGGAGCCTACGAGCAGTACTTC
CASSIQGEGGAYEQYF
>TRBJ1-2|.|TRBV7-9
TGTGCCAGCAGCTCAACCTCAGGGTGGGTTTTCTATGGCTACACCTTC
CASSSTSGWVFYGYTF
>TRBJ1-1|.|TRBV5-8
TGTGCCAGCAGCTTTCGGTGGTTCGGGGGCACTGAAGCTTTCTTT
CASSFRWFGGTEAFF
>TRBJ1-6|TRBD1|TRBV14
TGTGCCAGCAGCCGCATGACAGGGCAGAATTCACCCCTCCACTTT
CASSRMTGQNSPLHF
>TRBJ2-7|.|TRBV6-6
TGTGCCAGCACCGAAGGTAGCAACTACGAGCAGTACTTC
CASTEGSNYEQYF
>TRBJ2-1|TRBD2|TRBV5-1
TGCGCCAGCAGCTTGGTCCGGACTAGCGGGACCTTAGGTAGGAATGAGCAGTTCTTC
CASSLVRTSGTLGRNEQFF
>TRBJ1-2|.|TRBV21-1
TGTGCCAGCAGCAGACTGGACATACCCTATCCCTATGGCTACACCTTC
CASSRLDIPYPYGYTF
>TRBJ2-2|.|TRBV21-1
TGTGCCAGCAGCAAATGGGGGGACAGGGCATCCACCGGGGAGCTGTTTTTT
CASSKWGDRASTGELFF
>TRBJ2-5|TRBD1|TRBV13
TGTGCCAGCAGCCCAATAGGGACAGGGGGAAGAGAGACCCAGTACTTC
CASSPIGTGGRETQYF
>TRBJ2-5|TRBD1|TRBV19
TGTGCCAGTAGTCCCGGACAGGGGACCCAGTACTTC
CASSPGQGTQYF
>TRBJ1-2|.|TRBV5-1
TGCGCCAGCAGCTTAGTACAGGGTGGTGGCTACACCTTC
CASSLVQGGGYTF
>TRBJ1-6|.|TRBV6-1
TGTGCCAGCAGTGAAGCGGGCCCCGAAGGTAATTCACCCCTCCACTTT
CASSEAGPEGNSPLHF